The next 5 T cell receptor beta chains were all read from a single sample in a study of CD8 T cells in ankylosing spondylitis. TCRdb reprocessed the 5' RACE reads via MiXCR and lists one record per CDR3 protein. In the table there are approximately 100,000 distinct CDR3 sequences, roughly 8.3% of which are singletons. The sample consisted of blood, either unsorted or a sorted T cell fraction (not recorded which). Source of these receptors: a male donor with ankylosing spondylitis or in good health (not recorded which).

Ten or more counts support this clonotype. Here the CDR3 DNA reads TGTGCCAGTACACGTTCTGGGGCCAACGTCCTGACTTTC. Translated: CASTRSGANVLTF. V gene TRBV6-2 or TRBV6-3 combines with J gene TRBJ2-6; no clear D. This CDR3 is built from 13 residues. Germline V gives CDR1 MNHEY, CDR2 SVGEGT. The ends were cut back, 9 bases at V and 1 base at J, with 7 bases in the middle.

This clonotype occurred many times. The gene calls are TRBV20-1 and TRBJ2-3, with D hard to call. This CDR3 region has 14 residues. The germline V gene encodes CDR1 DFQATT and CDR2 SNEGSKA (reference sequence). V lost 5 bases, J lost 2 bases, and 14 bases lay in between. CDR3 in amino acids: CSAYDPAATDTQYF. The CDR3 nucleotides are TGCAGTGCTTACGACCCCGCAGCCACAGATACGCAGTATTTT.

This clonotype was detected many times. The chain combines TRBV4-3 with TRBJ1-1, with D uncertain. The CDR3 is 13 residues long. Deletions cut 0 bases from V and 1 base from J, with 3 bases between. Germline V gene sequence: CDR1 LGHNA, CDR2 YSLEER. The CDR3 coding sequence is TGCGCCAGCAGCCAAGACAAGAACACTGAAGCTTTCTTT. This codes for CASSQDKNTEAFF.

This clonotype has ten or more counts. As DNA, the CDR3 is TGTGCCAGCAGCCGCCAGACTAGCGGTACCAATGAGCAGTTCTTC. Translated: CASSRQTSGTNEQFF. The chain has TRBV7-2 and TRBJ2-1; TRBD2 matches 9 bases. CDR1 and CDR2 from the germline V gene are SGHTA and FQGNSA. V was pared by 5 bases and J by 6 bases, with 8 bases of the junction left unmatched. This CDR3 is built from 15 residues.

This clonotype occurred many times. The rearrangement uses TRBV7-3 and TRBJ2-3; D is ambiguous. Germline V gene sequence: CDR1 SGHTA, CDR2 FQGTGA. This CDR3 is built from 17 residues. Trimming stripped 2 bases from V and 1 base from J, with 16 bases between. DNA for the CDR3: TGTGCCAGCAGCTTATCTCTTTCCCCCAGTCGCACAGATACGCAGTATTTT. Protein: CASSLSLSPSRTDTQYF.